Shown below are 26 T cell receptor beta chains from a single sample sequenced in a study of Tregs in tolerant kidney transplant recipients. TCRdb's table, derived via immunoSEQ multiplex PCR, lists solely in-frame clones and lacks some. The top ten clones hold roughly 15% of a sample with 54,000 or so clones, about 89% of them seen once. Related graft donors supplied nonmyeloablative bone marrow transplants, and mixed chimerism was transient. The source material was CD8+ T cells from blood (PBMCs), sampled 24 months after the transplant. Source of these receptors: a human patient who received a combined kidney and bone marrow transplant. Among the T cells, some may be from the graft donor.

The chain uses TRBV29-1 and TRBJ2-7; 13 bases are shared with TRBD2. This CDR3 comprises 17 residues. With V trimmed by 0 bases and J by 2 bases, 7 bases remained unmatched. Germline CDR1 is SQVTM and CDR2 is ANQGSEA. The CDR3 is CSVEDPLAGGPAYEQYF. The CDR3 DNA is TGCAGCGTTGAAGATCCACTAGCGGGAGGGCCCGCCTACGAGCAGTACTTC.

The chain links TRBV15 to TRBJ1-2; TRBD1 matches 11 bases. The CDR3 runs 17 residues. Germline CDR1 is LNHNV and CDR2 is YYDKDF (reference sequence). The V segment lost 5 bases and the J segment 4 bases; nucleotides outside the gene matches: 12. The CDR3 DNA reads TGTGCCACCAGCGGAGCCCGGGGGACAGGGGGACCCTATGGCTACACCTTC. It encodes CATSGARGTGGPYGYTF.

The chain is built from TRBV11-2 and TRBJ2-7; D gene unclear. The CDR3 runs to 15 residues. Germline assignment: CDR1 SGHAT and CDR2 FQNNGV. With 0 bases removed from V and 0 bases from J, the gap between germline ends came to 9 bases. CDR3 in DNA: TGTGCCAGCAGCTTAGATCCGGTGAGCTCCTACGAGCAGTACTTC. Protein product: CASSLDPVSSYEQYF.

There are a few counts of this clone. This chain links TRBV7-9 with TRBJ2-1; no firm D call. CDR1 and CDR2 from the germline V gene are SEHNR and FQNEAQ (reference sequence). The CDR3 length is 14 residues. The V gene lost 0 bases and the J gene lost 7 bases, with 10 bases spanning the gap. The DNA for the CDR3 is TGTGCCAGCAGCTTAGCAAGAGGATGGAATGAGCAGTTCTTC. It specifies CASSLARGWNEQFF.

The chain couples TRBV7-2 to TRBJ2-7; TRBD2 agrees at 11 bases. CDR3 size: 16 residues. V was pared by 2 bases and J by 6 bases, with 9 bases of the junction left unmatched. Looked up from germline, CDR1 is SGHTA and CDR2 is FQGNSA. In DNA, the CDR3 is TGTGCCAGCAGCTTATTGACTAGCGGGATGAGAGGCGAGCAGTACTTC. It encodes CASSLLTSGMRGEQYF.

V is TRBV5-1 and J is TRBJ1-1, with D tentatively TRBD1 (6 bases). Looked up from germline, CDR1 is SGHRS and CDR2 is YFSETQ. The CDR3 totals 14 residues. The V end lost 4 bases, the J end lost 1 base, and 11 bases lay between the germline ends. The CDR3 reads CASSLRTANTEAFF. CDR3 nucleotides: TGCGCCAGCAGCCTCCGGACAGCGAACACTGAAGCTTTCTTT.

This chain joins TRBV30 and TRBJ2-3; D gene unclear. V was shortened by 3 bases and J by 3 bases, with 10 bases between the two germline ends. The CDR3 covers 13 residues. Germline V lookup: CDR1 GTSNPN, CDR2 SVGIG (reference sequence). The DNA of the CDR3 is TGTGCCTGGAGCGTCACAACAACAGATACGCAGTATTTT. Translation gives CAWSVTTTDTQYF. Full variable domain (missing parts from reference TRBV30 and TRBJ2-3): SQTIHQWPATLVQPVGSPLSLECTVEGTSNPNLYWYRQAAGRGLQLLFYSVGIGQISSEVPQNLSASRPQDRQFILSSKKLLLSDSGFYLCAWSVTTTDTQYFGPGTRLTVL.

The V call is TRBV27, the J call TRBJ2-7; weak D call: TRBD1 (5 bases). V was clipped by 3 bases and J by 1 base, with 10 bases between them. This CDR3 contains 14 residues. The germline gives CDR1 MNHEY, CDR2 SMNVEV (reference sequence). This CDR3 is CASSFNRLSYEQYF. The CDR3 DNA is TGTGCCAGCAGTTTTAACAGGCTGTCCTACGAGCAGTACTTC.

The chain recombines TRBV11-2 with TRBJ2-7; D gene uncertain. V shed 1 base and J shed 5 bases, with 9 bases lying between them. This CDR3 is 13 amino acids long. Germline-derived CDR1 and CDR2 are SGHAT and FQNNGV. The CDR3 here is CASSLGVLDEQYF. CDR3 DNA: TGTGCCAGCAGCTTAGGGGTCCTAGACGAGCAGTACTTC. The variable domain in full, with the rest retrieved from reference TRBV11-2 and TRBJ2-7, is EAGVAQSPRYKIIEKRQSVAFWCNPISGHATLYWYQQILGQGPKLLIQFQNNGVVDDSQLPKDRFSAERLKGVDSTLKIQPAKLEDSAVYLCASSLGVLDEQYFGPGTRLTVT.

This sequence joins TRBV19 and TRBJ2-2; weak D call: TRBD1 (6 bases). The CDR3 has 14 amino acids. Germline V gene lookup returns CDR1 LNHDA and CDR2 SQIVND (reference sequence). V lost 5 bases and J 4 bases, leaving 11 bases between the germline ends. The chain's CDR3 is CASSPGTFTGELFF. In DNA, the CDR3 is TGTGCCAGTAGTCCGGGGACATTCACCGGGGAGCTGTTTTTT.

The J gene is TRBJ2-7, the V gene TRBV5-8, with 9 bases matching TRBD2. V was clipped by 0 bases and J by 7 bases; unmatched bases: 8. There are 15 residues in the CDR3. CDR1 and CDR2 (germline): SGHTS, YDEGEE. CDR3 bases: TGTGCCAGCAGCTTGGTGGTAGCGGGAGATTGGGAGCAGTACTTC. Protein: CASSLVVAGDWEQYF. Full variable domain (missing parts from reference TRBV5-8 and TRBJ2-7): EAGVTQSPTHLIKTRGQQATLRCSPISGHTSVYWYQQALGLGLQFLLWYDEGEERNRGNFPPRFSGRQFPNYSSELNVNALELEDSALYLCASSLVVAGDWEQYFGPGTRLTVT.

This clone turned up a few times. The CDR3 DNA follows: TGTGCCAGCAGTATGCAGGGGGCGGAAAAACTGTTTTTT. Protein sequence: CASSMQGAEKLFF. V usage is TRBV28 and J usage is TRBJ1-4; 8 bases match TRBD1. CDR1 is MDHEN, CDR2 SYDVKM, per germline. The CDR3 has 13 residues. After removal of 5 bases from V and 8 bases from J, the junction contained 4 bases not matched to a gene.

This chain joins TRBV29-1 and TRBJ2-5; TRBD2 agrees at 8 bases. J was trimmed by 2 bases and V by 4 bases; bases with no gene match: 12. The CDR3 covers 16 residues. Germline V lookup: CDR1 SQVTM, CDR2 ANQGSEA. The CDR3 nucleotides are TGCAGCGTTGTAGGTTCCAAACTAGCGGAGCAAGAGACCCAGTACTTC. Protein product: CSVVGSKLAEQETQYF.

This clone was found once. The V call is TRBV5-1, the J call TRBJ2-3, with D maybe TRBD1 (6 bases). Trimming removed 3 bases at V and 13 bases at J, with 12 bases between. This CDR3 has 11 amino acids. Looked up from germline, CDR1 is SGHRS and CDR2 is YFSETQ. The CDR3 region has the DNA TGCGCCAGCAGCTACGGGACACACGAGTATTTT. Protein sequence: CASSYGTHEYF.

V gene TRBV9 combines with J gene TRBJ2-7, with TRBD2 identical over 7 bases. V lost 4 bases and J lost 0; bases outside the gene matches: 7. The CDR3 covers 15 residues. Germline V gene data show CDR1 as SGDLS and CDR2 as YYNGEE. CDR3 protein: CASSLHGGSSYEQYF. The DNA for the CDR3 is TGTGCCAGCAGCCTCCACGGGGGGAGCTCCTACGAGCAGTACTTC.

The CDR3 DNA reads as TGTGCCAGCAGCGTAGGGTCCTCGGGGAATGAAAAACTGTTTTTT. It yields the protein CASSVGSSGNEKLFF. The chain links TRBV9 to TRBJ1-4; D is unclear. Trimming cost V 0 bases and J 5 bases, with 11 bases left between them. CDR1 is SGDLS, CDR2 YYNGEE, per germline. The CDR3 consists of 15 residues.

The V and J genes are TRBV15 and TRBJ2-1; TRBD2 matches 8 bases. The CDR3 is made up of 17 amino acids. V shed 1 base and J 3 bases; nucleotides not matched to a gene: 8. Germline V gene lookup returns CDR1 LNHNV and CDR2 YYDKDF (reference sequence). The CDR3 DNA sequence: TGTGCCACCAGCAGAGGAGCGGGGGAGGGTTTCTACAATGAGCAGTTCTTC. Protein: CATSRGAGEGFYNEQFF.

CDR3 amino acids: CASLGLTGELFF. The DNA for the CDR3 is TGTGCCAGCTTGGGACTTACCGGGGAGCTGTTTTTT. The V and J genes are TRBV6-6 and TRBJ2-2, with D tentatively TRBD2 (6 bases). This CDR3 is built from 12 residues. The V and J ends lost 8 bases and 5 bases respectively, with 9 bases between them. Germline CDR1 and CDR2: MNHNY and SVGAGI (reference sequence).

V usage is TRBV2 and J usage is TRBJ2-5; a possible D gene is TRBD1 (8 bases). V lost 9 bases to trimming and J lost 2 bases, with 46 bases between them. The CDR3 extends over 24 amino acids. Germline V gene lookup returns CDR1 SNHLY and CDR2 FYNNEI. CDR3 in amino acids: CASRGVEGPGTGLGEGLLQETQYF. The CDR3 DNA is TGTGCCAGTCGGGGGGTAGAAGGGCCTGGGACAGGCCTAGGTGAGGGCCTGCTGCAAGAGACCCAGTACTTC. The full variable domain, in which reference TRBV2 and TRBJ2-5 provide the parts outside the CDR3, is EPEVTQTPSHQVTQMGQEVILRCVPISNHLYFYWYRQILGQKVEFLVSFYNNEISEKSEIFDDQFSVERPDGSNFTLKIRSTKLEDSAMYFCASRGVEGPGTGLGEGLLQETQYFGPGTRLLVL.

This rearrangement joins TRBV4-3 to TRBJ2-5; TRBD1 matches at 7 bases. Germline CDR1 LGHNA, CDR2 YSLEER. V lost 4 bases, J lost 5 bases, and 7 bases stayed unmatched. This CDR3 has 14 residues. The CDR3 loop reads CASSPKTGSETQYF. CDR3 nucleotides: TGCGCCAGCAGCCCTAAGACAGGGAGTGAGACCCAGTACTTC.

A word on this clone: Because it lacks the conserved phenylalanine or tryptophan at the end, this CDR3 is likely a read error. The DNA is omitted, as the CDR3 cannot be located on it reliably, and the CDR3 follows TCRdb's listing. The chain is built from TRBV14 and TRBJ2-7; the table's D call, TRBD2, was not checked against the DNA. With termini counted, the CDR3 has 17 amino acids. Germline CDR1 SGHDN, CDR2 FVKESK. CDR3 sequence: CASSQVRGTSGYSLKES.

The chain uses TRBV9 and TRBJ1-1, with D tentatively TRBD1 (5 bases). V gave up 0 bases and J gave up 3 bases, with 9 bases separating them. The CDR3 extends over 14 amino acids. Germline values: CDR1 SGDLS, CDR2 YYNGEE. The CDR3 loop reads CASSVGGGYTEAFF. CDR3 sequence (DNA): TGTGCCAGCAGCGTAGGGGGGGGATACACTGAAGCTTTCTTT.

The gene calls are TRBV27 and TRBJ2-1; TRBD2 aligns across 8 bases. Per germline, CDR1 MNHEY and CDR2 SMNVEV (reference sequence). Trimming at V came to 3 bases and at J to 3 bases, leaving 7 bases not matched to a gene. The CDR3 length is 16 residues. The CDR3: CASSFLPSGSYNEQFF. For the CDR3, the DNA is TGTGCCAGCAGTTTTTTACCAAGCGGGAGCTACAATGAGCAGTTCTTC.

The gene calls are TRBV11-1 and TRBJ2-7; D uncertain. The CDR3 is 15 residues long. Germline V gene lookup returns CDR1 SGHAT and CDR2 FQDESV (reference sequence). Trimming removed 0 bases from V and 2 bases from J, with 11 bases in between. The CDR3 loop is CASSLASGRTYEQYF. The CDR3 coding sequence is TGTGCCAGCAGCTTAGCGTCTGGCAGAACCTACGAGCAGTACTTC.

The CDR3 is CASRARTSGGNSYNEQFF. The CDR3, as DNA: TGTGCAAGTCGCGCCCGGACTAGCGGGGGGAACTCCTACAATGAGCAGTTCTTC. The J gene is TRBJ2-1, the V gene TRBV12-2; no check of the table's D call, TRBD2, against the DNA was made. TRBV12-2 is assigned pseudogene status. The CDR3 runs to 18 residues.

This clone turned up a few times. This may be a read error, as it is one base from a much larger clone. The CDR3 DNA reads as TGTGCCAGCAGCCGACTAGCGGGGTACACAGATACGCAGTATTTT. Translated, it gives CASSRLAGYTDTQYF. The gene calls are TRBV7-9 and TRBJ2-3; 11 nucleotides line up with TRBD2. This CDR3 spans 15 amino acids. Germline V CDR1 and CDR2: SEHNR, FQNEAQ (reference sequence). J gave up 2 bases and V 5 bases, and 3 bases lay outside the gene matches.